The clone carrying this T cell receptor beta chain was seen a few times. This sample is drawn from a study of blood T cell repertoires in COVID-19. Across the whole study: Sources were T cells, B-cell-depleted T cells, or PBMCs; the material itself was cDNA or gDNA.

This study enrolled people aged about 18 to 100 from about two dozen US geographic areas. Clinical history as reported by participants underpinned cohort assignment. Germline assignment: CDR1 SGHTA and CDR2 FQGNSA. The V segment lost 1 base and the J segment 2 bases; nucleotides outside the gene matches: 6. CDR3 length: 16 amino acids. The assay was immunoSEQ multiplex PCR, and TCRdb's table has in-frame clones only and misses some. The sample has some 160,000 clones; about 85% are singletons. This sequence was found in a woman aged 45-65 years who had recovered from COVID-19. This rearrangement joins TRBV7-2 to TRBJ2-5; 8 bases fit TRBD2. The sample consisted of PBMCs or T cells enriched from blood (not recorded which). CDR3 protein: CASSLGTGGGQETQYF. The CDR3 DNA follows: TGTGCCAGCAGCTTAGGTACCGGCGGGGGGCAAGAGACCCAGTACTTC.